The 11 T cell receptor beta chains in this list originate from one sample, sequenced in a study of immune evolution from preneoplasia to lung adenocarcinoma (dated by TCRdb to 2020 to 2022). Preparation of the library involved the immunoSEQ multiplex PCR assay. TCRdb re-hosts the immuneACCESS table, in-frame sequences only. Its copies lack some clones; in the studies checked, an unresolved V gene accounts for under half of them, and the cause for the rest is not known. For this sample there are about 26,000 clones; just under 75% appear just once. The ten largest account for roughly 6% of the sample. Input material: FFPE invasive lung adenocarcinoma tissue. Per the publication, the cell subset or site label means: frankly invasive lung adenocarcinoma (ADC). The receptors come from a person in their sixties or seventies with invasive lung adenocarcinoma. Some clones in this sample may be carry-over from other donors' samples.

V gene TRBV13 combines with J gene TRBJ2-1, with D maybe TRBD2 (6 bases). The CDR3 runs to 16 residues. CDR1 and CDR2 from the germline V gene are PRHDT and FYEKMQ (reference sequence). Between the trimmed V and J ends, which lost 1 base and 0 bases, there was a span of 10 bases. As DNA, the CDR3 is TGTGCCAGCAGCTTAGTCGGGAGCCGCTCCTACAATGAGCAGTTCTTC. It translates to CASSLVGSRSYNEQFF.

The chain is built from TRBV4-1 and TRBJ1-2, with D possibly being TRBD1 (5 bases). This CDR3 spans 14 amino acids. Trimming shortened V by 5 bases and J by 8 bases, and 18 bases separated the two germline ends. CDR1 and CDR2 from the germline V gene are MGHRA and YSYEKL. CDR3 nucleotides: TGCGCCAGCAGCAAACTTACAGGAGCCGTCGGCTACACCTTC. Protein product: CASSKLTGAVGYTF.

The chain couples TRBV19 to TRBJ1-1; unclear D gene. Trimming removed 7 bases from V and 0 bases from J, with 3 bases in between. The CDR3 runs to 11 residues. The germline CDR1 and CDR2 sequences are LNHDA and SQIVND (reference sequence). Here the CDR3 DNA reads TGTGCCAGTAACATGAACACTGAAGCTTTCTTT. This encodes CASNMNTEAFF. Looking up the rest from reference TRBV19 and TRBJ1-1 gives the full variable domain: DGGITQSPKYLFRKEGQNVTLSCEQNLNHDAMYWYRQDPGQGLRLIYYSQIVNDFQKGDIAEGYSVSREKKESFPLTVTSAQKNPTAFYLCASNMNTEAFFGQGTRLTVV.

The CDR3 region has the DNA TGTGCCAGCAGCCTCGGACTAGCGGGAAACCCCGGGAGGCCGAATGAGCAGTTCTTC. Translating gives CASSLGLAGNPGRPNEQFF. The chain recombines TRBV13 with TRBJ2-1; 12 bases align to TRBD2. The junction had 18 bases not matched to a gene; V was cut back by 5 bases and J by 7 bases. The CDR3 runs to 19 residues. Germline lookup yields CDR1 PRHDT and CDR2 FYEKMQ (reference sequence).

The J gene is TRBJ2-7, the V gene TRBV5-1; 13 bases agree with TRBD2. In germline, CDR1 is SGHRS, CDR2 YFSETQ. V shed 5 bases, J shed 2 bases, and the junction held 4 bases outside the gene matches. This CDR3 region has 15 residues. The CDR3 nucleotides are TGCGCCAGCAGGATTACTAGCGGGAGGGCCTACGAGCAGTACTTC. Protein sequence: CASRITSGRAYEQYF.

The chain carries TRBV6-6 and TRBJ2-3, with 7 bases that match TRBD2. V lost 6 bases and J lost 2; bases outside the gene matches: 8. Looked up from germline, CDR1 is MNHNY and CDR2 is SVGAGI (reference sequence). The CDR3 is 15 amino acids. CDR3 protein: CASSQIAGPTDTQYF. In nucleotides, the CDR3 is TGTGCCAGCAGCCAAATAGCGGGCCCCACAGATACGCAGTATTTT.

The rearrangement joins TRBV19 to TRBJ2-1, with a possible D match to TRBD1 (6 bases). V lost 4 bases to trimming and J lost 4 bases, with 8 bases between them. Germline lookup yields CDR1 LNHDA and CDR2 SQIVND (reference sequence). The CDR3 extends over 13 amino acids. The CDR3, as DNA: TGTGCCAGTAGTAGACAGGATTACAATGAGCAGTTCTTC. Translating gives CASSRQDYNEQFF.

The V gene is TRBV7-9, the J gene TRBJ2-3; 12 bases are shared with TRBD2. From germline, CDR1 is SEHNR and CDR2 FQNEAQ (reference sequence). The CDR3 runs 16 residues. The V and J ends lost 5 bases and 2 bases, in that order; junction bases with no gene match: 5. CDR3 nucleotide sequence: TGTGCCAGCAGCGAGGGACTAGCGGGTCTCACAGATACGCAGTATTTT. This codes for CASSEGLAGLTDTQYF.

V gene TRBV19 combines with J gene TRBJ2-2, with D hard to call. Germline V lookup: CDR1 LNHDA, CDR2 SQIVND (reference sequence). The V gene lost 6 bases and the J gene lost 1 base, with 9 bases spanning the gap. The CDR3 is 14 amino acids. The DNA of the CDR3 is TGTGCCAGTAGGAGAACACAGAACACCGGGGAGCTGTTTTTT. This encodes CASRRTQNTGELFF. Drawing the rest from reference TRBV19 and TRBJ2-2, the complete variable domain is DGGITQSPKYLFRKEGQNVTLSCEQNLNHDAMYWYRQDPGQGLRLIYYSQIVNDFQKGDIAEGYSVSREKKESFPLTVTSAQKNPTAFYLCASRRTQNTGELFFGEGSRLTVL.

The V call is TRBV15, the J call TRBJ2-2; 10 nucleotides line up with TRBD2. Germline-derived CDR1 and CDR2 are LNHNV and YYDKDF (reference sequence). This CDR3 has 17 amino acids. Unmatched junction bases numbered 11, after V lost 4 bases and J lost 6 bases. CDR3 nucleotide sequence: TGTGCCACCAGCAACGGCCTAGCGGGAGATCGCGCCGGGGAGCTGTTTTTT. It specifies CATSNGLAGDRAGELFF.

V is TRBV7-9 and J is TRBJ1-1; D remains ambiguous. Between the trimmed V and J ends, which lost 5 bases and 8 bases, there was a span of 6 bases. CDR1 SEHNR and CDR2 FQNEAQ come from the germline V gene (reference sequence). The CDR3 is 10 residues long. CDR3 protein: CASSTGEAFF. The CDR3, as DNA: TGTGCCAGCAGCACGGGGGAAGCTTTCTTT. Full variable domain (rest looked up from reference TRBV7-9 and TRBJ1-1): DTGVSQNPRHKITKRGQNVTFRCDPISEHNRLYWYRQTLGQGPEFLTYFQNEAQLEKSRLLSDRFSAERPKGSFSTLEIQRTEQGDSAMYLCASSTGEAFFGQGTRLTVV.